This TCR beta chain was observed in a study of cytomegalovirus exposure and HLA in healthy donors. The primer mix had 60 Vbeta and 13 Jbeta primers. Data came from immunoSEQ multiplex PCR; TCRdb stores just in-frame clones and leaves some out. In the table there are about 140,000 clones, 80% of which are singletons. This CDR3 is 13 amino acids long. V lost 7 bases and J lost 2, with 8 bases in between. Germline V gives CDR1 MRHNA, CDR2 SNTAGT. The receptor comes from a male donor in good health and CMV-seronegative. Sequencing was carried out using PBMCs. This chain joins TRBV6-4 and TRBJ2-2, with a weak D call TRBD1 (5 bases). The CDR3 nucleotides read TGTGCCAGCAAGGACATCAACACCGGGGAGCTGTTTTTT. Amino acids: CASKDINTGELFF.